This TCR beta chain stems from a study of blood T cell repertoires in COVID-19. Method: immunoSEQ multiplex PCR; TCRdb's copy keeps in-frame clones and lacks some. This table holds fewer than 350,000 clones, 90% found once. Trimming pared 5 bases from V and 1 base from J, leaving 12 bases between. The length of the CDR3 is 15 residues. CDR1 and CDR2 from the germline V gene are SGHTA and FQGTGA. The chain links TRBV7-3 to TRBJ2-1, with a possible D match to TRBD1 (6 bases). This clonotype was sampled from a woman in her late teens or twenties with acute COVID-19. The specimen was PBMCs or T cells enriched from blood (not recorded which). The DNA of the CDR3 is TGTGCCAGCAGCCGAGCGCAGGGGTCCTACAATGAGCAGTTCTTC. Encoded protein: CASSRAQGSYNEQFF.